This T cell receptor beta chain stems from a study of cytomegalovirus exposure and HLA in healthy donors. Study at large: Previous work identified 120 million or so unique TCR beta sequences from about 179 million T cells. Study-level points and caveats: Common viral pathogens (according to a later analysis) appeared linked to several of the most significant clusters. Trimming of TCR beta V- and J-genes showed a link, identified in a later analysis, to a missense DCLRE1C variant.

This clone was seen only a few times. Its specificity is not known. Per the germline V gene, CDR1 is SGHRS and CDR2 is YFSETQ. The V end was cut by 4 bases, the J end by 0 bases, with 16 bases between. There are 16 residues in the CDR3. The PCR used 60 Vbeta and 13 Jbeta primers. Clones were read by immunoSEQ multiplex PCR, and TCRdb kept only the in-frame ones, dropping some. Found here are some 180,000 clones, approximately 11% of them singletons; the top ten hold less than 8.5%. This sequence was found in a man aged 45-65 years in good health and CMV-seropositive. The chain joins TRBV5-1 to TRBJ1-2, with D perhaps matching TRBD1 (6 bases). The sample was PBMCs. The CDR3 bases are TGCGCCAGCAGCCGGGGGGGCAGCGGAACTAACTATGGCTACACCTTC. Translation gives CASSRGGSGTNYGYTF.